The clone carrying this T cell receptor beta chain was seen just once. V shed 4 bases, J shed 4 bases, and the junction held 6 bases outside the gene matches. Germline V lookup: CDR1 KGHSH, CDR2 LQKENI. This CDR3 is 16 amino acids long. Per the authors' pipeline: Estimated nucleated cell counts came from reference gene primer amplification. Measured with immunoSEQ multiplex PCR; TCRdb has only the in-frame clones, and not every one. Clone size and V and J calls were adopted from that table, with D and trimming inferred from the DNA. The sample includes about 190,000 clones, 84% seen only once; the top ten take roughly 5.3%. This entry comes from a study of blood T cell repertoires in COVID-19. Study in general: COVID-19 samples, acute and convalescent, were from the United States, Italy and Spain.

This receptor was taken from an older woman with active or convalescent COVID-19. This chain uses TRBV18 with TRBJ2-2; 10 bases align to TRBD1. The material sequenced was peripheral blood. The CDR3, as DNA: TGTGCCAGCTCACGGGCCGGGACAGGGGCCACCGGGGAGCTGTTTTTT. It codes for CASSRAGTGATGELFF.